The source of this TCR beta chain is a study of tumor-infiltrating lymphocytes in oesophageal squamous cell carcinoma (dated by TCRdb to between 2015 and 2016). The method was PCR. The instrument given in TCRdb is Illumina HiSeq 2000. The public sequencing data were trimmed at Q25 with fastp and processed into clonotypes with MiXCR by TCRdb, which kept only in-frame beta chains. Rows with one shared CDR3 protein collapse into an entry with the most common genes and DNA. Recorded for this sample are approximately 15,000 distinct CDR3 sequences; around 52% of them occurred a single time. Around 18% of the sample rests with the top ten. V is shortened by 0 bases, J by 3 bases, and the region joining them spans 19 bases. Based on the germline V gene (reference sequence), the CDR1 and CDR2 sequences are SEHNR and FQNEAQ. The CDR3 goes from the cysteine to the phenylalanine over 18 residues. Only CDR3 DNA is held: 54 bases, read in frame from base 1.

This clonotype occurred a few times. No cognate antigen has been identified for it. No qualities accompany the bases; no much larger clone lies one base away. The sequence was collected from a male donor with esophageal squamous cell carcinoma. The chain uses TRBV7-9 and TRBJ2-3, and the D gene may be TRBD2, 5 bases matching. Sequencing was performed on esophageal tumor tissue. The sequenced DNA: TGTGCCAGCAGCTTAGCGGTGCTAGCTCCCACCCGGACAGATACGCAGTATTTT. This yields the protein CASSLAVLAPTRTDTQYF. Supplemented by the reference TRBV7-9 and TRBJ2-3 proteins around the CDR3, the complete variable domain is DTGVSQNPRHKITKRGQNVTFRCDPISEHNRLYWYRQTLGQGPEFLTYFQNEAQLEKSRLLSDRFSAERPKGSFSTLEIQRTEQGDSAMYLCASSLAVLAPTRTDTQYFGPGTRLTVL.